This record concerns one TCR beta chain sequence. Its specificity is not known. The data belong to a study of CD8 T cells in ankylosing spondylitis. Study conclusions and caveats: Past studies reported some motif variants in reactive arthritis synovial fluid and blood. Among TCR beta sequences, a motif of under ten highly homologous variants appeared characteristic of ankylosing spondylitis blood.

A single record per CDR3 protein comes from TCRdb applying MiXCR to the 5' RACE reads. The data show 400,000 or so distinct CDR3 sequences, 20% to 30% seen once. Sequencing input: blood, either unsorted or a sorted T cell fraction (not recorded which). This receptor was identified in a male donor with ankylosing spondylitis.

The DNA of the CDR3 is TGTGCCAGCAGCCACCGGACAGGTACACCCTACGAGCAGTACTTC. Protein sequence: CASSHRTGTPYEQYF. The chain has TRBV5-6 and TRBJ2-7; 7 bases align to TRBD1. Germline assignment: CDR1 SGHDT and CDR2 YYEEEE. This CDR3 comprises 15 residues. V dropped 4 bases and J dropped 2; count of bases not matched to a gene: 9.